This is a list of T cell receptor beta chains from one sample in a study of prognosis after radiotherapy for stage I lung cancer. TCRdb re-called the multiplex PCR reads with MiXCR, one entry per CDR3 protein. The sample holds around 13,000 distinct CDR3 sequences, about 40% seen once. Sequences were derived from PBMCs, sampled before or after stereotactic body radiation therapy (not recorded which). The receptors were sampled from a donor of 50 years or more with non-small cell lung cancer. Each CDR3 is given without its conserved first and last residue.

V gene	CDR3 protein
TRBV28	ASSLLGPYNEQF
TRBV6-1	ASRSGGLLVNSPLH
TRBV11-3	ASSLGAGRETQY
TRBV10-3	AISESAVGYT
TRBV30	AWSSGLPGNEQF
TRBV18	ASSPWTGKTGELF
TRBV4-3	ASSQNLGWDNEQF
TRBV3-1	ASSQDAGPLETQY
TRBV11-3	ASSYIRDRGLGEQF
TRBV28	ASSLSGISSGDTIY
TRBV2	ASRSRDNSYEQY
TRBV4-3	ASSQASGTSDTQY
TRBV24-1	ATSDPGTGGNYEQY
TRBV5-6	ASSLEGGPGNTIY
TRBV7-9	ASSPTQSEGTEAF
TRBV7-9	ASSLLSASGAIITSTDTQY
TRBV5-1	ASSPTTDRRIGNTEAF
TRBV6-6	ASSYSSGIDPYEQY
TRBV27	ASSLYGFGNYGYT
TRBV20-1	SARDPGAENYEQY
TRBV14	ASSQDDSKQY
TRBV7-2	ASSFPASGANVLT
TRBV7-6	ASSSEGGYGDTGQLF
TRBV30	AWSVRRGKDEQY
TRBV18	ASSGWDRSYEQY
TRBV7-6	ASSLAGGLVEQF
TRBV11-2	ASSQTRGRLAGASDTQY
TRBV30	AWRETPGYEKLF
TRBV6-1	ASSEAPETSGVYEQY
TRBV7-6	ASSLARGTEAF
TRBV3-1	ASSLLAGSYEQY
TRBV6-1	ASRPKDTSRTDTQY
TRBV6-2/TRBV6-3	ASRVQGNTEAF
TRBV5-1	ASSFSGNEQF